The 27 T cell receptor beta chains in this list originate from one sample, sequenced in a study of monozygotic twins with inflammatory bowel disease. Following a re-call of the 5' RACE reads, TCRdb has one entry per CDR3 protein and lacks DNA. This sample's table reports 300,000 to 350,000 distinct CDR3 sequences. Sequenced sample: blood. All receptors come from a human donor with ulcerative colitis or Crohn's disease, or a healthy co-twin of an affected twin (not recorded which).

The V call is TRBV11-1, the J call TRBJ2-5; checking the TCRdb D call of TRBD1 is not possible without DNA. The CDR3 is 21 residues long. Germline values: CDR1 SGHAT, CDR2 FQDESV (reference sequence). CDR3 sequence reads: CASSFPPGQQLMGDLEETQYF.

This chain joins TRBV28 and TRBJ2-3; the D call from TCRdb, TRBD1, cannot be confirmed without DNA. The CDR3 is 16 residues long. Germline CDR1 is MDHEN and CDR2 is SYDVKM. The chain's CDR3 is CASSPPWAPSTDTQYF.

The rearrangement uses TRBV9 and TRBJ2-1; lacking DNA, the TRBD2 call made by TCRdb goes unchecked. CDR3 length: 15 residues. The germline V gene encodes CDR1 SGDLS and CDR2 YYNGEE. CDR3 sequence: CASSVASGGYNEQFF.

This chain links TRBV7-2 with TRBJ1-6. This CDR3 contains 17 residues. CDR1 is SGHTA, CDR2 FQGNSA, per germline. The CDR3 sequence is CASSLYRSGVYNSPLHF.

V gene TRBV19 combines with J gene TRBJ2-1; TCRdb's D call of TRBD2 is untestable without DNA. Germline CDR1 and CDR2: LNHDA and SQIVND (reference sequence). The CDR3 covers 18 residues. Here the CDR3 reads CATKRFGGGRALMDEQFF. Full variable domain (remainder filled in from reference TRBV19 and TRBJ2-1): DGGITQSPKYLFRKEGQNVTLSCEQNLNHDAMYWYRQDPGQGLRLIYYSQIVNDFQKGDIAEGYSVSREKKESFPLTVTSAQKNPTAFYLCATKRFGGGRALMDEQFFGPGTRLTVL.

This chain joins TRBV6-4 and TRBJ2-1; TCRdb outputs TRBD1, but without DNA this stays unchecked. Germline values: CDR1 MRHNA, CDR2 SNTAGT. The length of the CDR3 is 13 residues. The CDR3 is CATGQGGESEQFF.

The chain employs TRBV7-6 and TRBJ2-2; TCRdb gives TRBD1 as the D gene, but with no DNA this cannot be confirmed. The length of the CDR3 is 16 residues. Looked up from germline, CDR1 is SGHVS and CDR2 is FNYEAQ. CDR3 amino acids: CASSLEGGRLGGELFF.

The chain is built from TRBV20-1 and TRBJ2-5; TCRdb gives TRBD2 as the D gene, but with no DNA this cannot be confirmed. CDR3 size: 14 residues. In germline, CDR1 is DFQATT, CDR2 SNEGSKA (reference sequence). CDR3 protein: CSARPAGGRETQYF.

The chain's CDR3 is CASSLEGDYYGYTF. V usage is TRBV5-1 and J usage is TRBJ1-2. The CDR3 runs to 14 residues. CDR1 and CDR2 from the germline V gene are SGHRS and YFSETQ.

The rearrangement uses TRBV10-3 and TRBJ2-7; TCRdb calls TRBD1, which cannot be checked without DNA. CDR1 ENHRY and CDR2 SYGVKD come from the germline V gene. This CDR3 spans 15 amino acids. The CDR3: CAISEGTGLHYEQYF.

The V call is TRBV7-3, the J call TRBJ2-5; TCRdb proposes TRBD1, but this gene call is untestable without DNA. Germline V CDR1 and CDR2: SGHTA, FQGTGA. The CDR3 spans 14 residues. This CDR3 is CASSLTGGSETQYF.

The gene calls are TRBV5-6 and TRBJ2-3; without DNA, the TCRdb call of TRBD1 cannot be checked. CDR3 length equals 14 residues. Germline CDR1 reads SGHDT; CDR2 reads YYEEEE. CDR3: CASSISGTRDTQYF.

This CDR3 reads CASSLDFLNQYF. The V call is TRBV5-1, the J call TRBJ2-5. CDR1 SGHRS and CDR2 YFSETQ come from the germline V gene. There are 12 residues in the CDR3.

This chain links TRBV5-1 with TRBJ2-2; absent DNA, TCRdb's TRBD1 call cannot be checked. CDR1 SGHRS and CDR2 YFSETQ come from the germline V gene. This CDR3 has 17 amino acids. Here the CDR3 reads CASSLTGGSVDTGELFF.

This chain links TRBV28 with TRBJ1-1; TCRdb selects TRBD1, and the lack of DNA leaves this call unchecked. Germline CDR1 MDHEN, CDR2 SYDVKM. There are 15 residues in the CDR3. CDR3 residues: CASRGPADPNTEAFF.

CDR3 sequence: CASSLRSGGYEQYF. The rearrangement uses TRBV28 and TRBJ2-7; the TCRdb D gene call, TRBD2, has no DNA to confirm it. The CDR3 extends over 14 amino acids. Germline V gene sequence: CDR1 MDHEN, CDR2 SYDVKM.

The chain carries TRBV20-1 and TRBJ2-1. Germline V gene sequence: CDR1 DFQATT, CDR2 SNEGSKA (reference sequence). The CDR3 spans 14 residues. This CDR3 is CSAQSLTGYNEQFF.

V and J are TRBV12-3 or TRBV12-4 and TRBJ2-1; TCRdb reports TRBD1, a call that lacks DNA to check it against. The CDR3 covers 16 residues. This chain's CDR3 is CASTTWGASSYNEQFF.

The chain carries TRBV30 and TRBJ1-5. Per the germline V gene, CDR1 is GTSNPN and CDR2 is SVGIG (reference sequence). The CDR3 has 14 amino acids. The CDR3 sequence: CAWSVVQHNQPQHF.

This chain connects TRBV9 to TRBJ2-1; the D call from TCRdb, TRBD2, cannot be confirmed without DNA. This CDR3 is 16 amino acids long. Looked up from germline, CDR1 is SGDLS and CDR2 is YYNGEE. The CDR3 reads CASSVVPSGYYNEQFF.

This rearrangement joins TRBV20-1 to TRBJ2-7; no DNA is available, so the TRBD2 call from TCRdb remains unchecked. Germline CDR1 reads DFQATT; CDR2 reads SNEGSKA (reference sequence). The length of the CDR3 is 15 residues. The chain's CDR3 is CSARDRTSGNNEQYF.

The V call is TRBV6-2 or TRBV6-3, the J call TRBJ2-7; the D call from TCRdb, TRBD1, cannot be confirmed without DNA. The germline CDR1 and CDR2 sequences are MNHEY and SVGEGT. This CDR3 region has 14 residues. CDR3 region: CASNPGWVNYEQYF.

The chain has TRBV9 and TRBJ1-6; TCRdb outputs TRBD1, but without DNA this stays unchecked. Looked up from germline, CDR1 is SGDLS and CDR2 is YYNGEE. This CDR3 comprises 18 residues. The CDR3 protein is CASSVGWGQGAGNSPLHF. Variable domain in full (rest from reference TRBV9 and TRBJ1-6): DSGVTQTPKHLITATGQRVTLRCSPRSGDLSVYWYQQSLDQGLQFLIQYYNGEERAKGNILERFSAQQFPDLHSELNLSSLELGDSALYFCASSVGWGQGAGNSPLHFGNGTRLTVT.

The V and J genes are TRBV20-1 and TRBJ1-2. The CDR3 length is 14 residues. CDR1 DFQATT and CDR2 SNEGSKA come from the germline V gene (reference sequence). The CDR3 spells CSARGTEFNYGYTF.

The chain joins TRBV2 to TRBJ1-5; TCRdb designates TRBD1, a call that cannot be tested without DNA. The CDR3 contains 15 residues. CDR1 and CDR2 (germline): SNHLY, FYNNEI. The CDR3 protein is CASSGLTGVNQPQHF.

This chain connects TRBV3-1 to TRBJ2-7. In germline, CDR1 is LGHDT, CDR2 YNNKEL (reference sequence). This CDR3 spans 13 amino acids. CDR3 region: CASSQDYPYEQYF.

The chain combines TRBV27 with TRBJ2-7; checking the TCRdb D call of TRBD1 is not possible without DNA. This CDR3 is built from 13 residues. Looked up from germline, CDR1 is MNHEY and CDR2 is SMNVEV (reference sequence). The CDR3 sequence is CASSYRGAYEQYF.